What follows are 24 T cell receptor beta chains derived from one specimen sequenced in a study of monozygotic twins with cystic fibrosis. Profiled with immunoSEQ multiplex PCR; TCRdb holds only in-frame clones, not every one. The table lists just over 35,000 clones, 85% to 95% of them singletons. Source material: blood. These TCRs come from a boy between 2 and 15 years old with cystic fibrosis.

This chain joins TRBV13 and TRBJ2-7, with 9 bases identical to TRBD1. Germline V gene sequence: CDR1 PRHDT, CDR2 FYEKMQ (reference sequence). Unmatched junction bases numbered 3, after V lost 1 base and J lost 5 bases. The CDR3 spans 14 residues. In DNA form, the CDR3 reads TGTGCCAGCAGCTTAGTTGGACAGGGGAACGAGCAGTACTTC. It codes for CASSLVGQGNEQYF. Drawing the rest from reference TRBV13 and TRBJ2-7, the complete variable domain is AAGVIQSPRHLIKEKRETATLKCYPIPRHDTVYWYQQGPGQDPQFLISFYEKMQSDKGSIPDRFSAQQFSDYHSELNMSSLELGDSALYFCASSLVGQGNEQYFGPGTRLTVT.

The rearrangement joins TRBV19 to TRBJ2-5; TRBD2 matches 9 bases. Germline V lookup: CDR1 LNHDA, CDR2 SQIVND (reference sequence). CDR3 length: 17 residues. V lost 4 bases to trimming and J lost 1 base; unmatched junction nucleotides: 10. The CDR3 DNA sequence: TGTGCCAGTAGTACTCGGGGGGAGCGGGGGGTCCAAGAGACCCAGTACTTC. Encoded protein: CASSTRGERGVQETQYF.

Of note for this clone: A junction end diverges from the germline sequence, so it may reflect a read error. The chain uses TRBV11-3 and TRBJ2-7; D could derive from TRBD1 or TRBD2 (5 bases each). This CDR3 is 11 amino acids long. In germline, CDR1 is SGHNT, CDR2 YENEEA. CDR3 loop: CASSSWDGPFF. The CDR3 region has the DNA TGTGCCAGCAGCTCCTGGGACGGTCCATTCTTC.

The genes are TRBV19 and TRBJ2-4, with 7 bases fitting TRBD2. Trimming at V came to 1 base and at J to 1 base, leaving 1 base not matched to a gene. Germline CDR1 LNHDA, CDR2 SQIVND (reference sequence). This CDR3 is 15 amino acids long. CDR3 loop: CASSIVGGAKNIQYF. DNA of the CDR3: TGTGCCAGTAGTATAGTGGGGGGGGCCAAAAACATTCAGTACTTC.

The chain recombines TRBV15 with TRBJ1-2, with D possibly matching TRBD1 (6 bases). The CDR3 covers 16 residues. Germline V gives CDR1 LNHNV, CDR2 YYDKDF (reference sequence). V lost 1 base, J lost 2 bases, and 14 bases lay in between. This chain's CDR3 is CATSRVSEDSNYGYTF. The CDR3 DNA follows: TGTGCCACCAGCAGAGTTTCCGAGGACAGCAACTATGGCTACACCTTC. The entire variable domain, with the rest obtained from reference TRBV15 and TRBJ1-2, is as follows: DAMVIQNPRYQVTQFGKPVTLSCSQTLNHNVMYWYQQKSSQAPKLLFHYYDKDFNNEADTPDNFQSRRPNTSFCFLDIRSPGLGDTAMYLCATSRVSEDSNYGYTFGSGTRLTVV.

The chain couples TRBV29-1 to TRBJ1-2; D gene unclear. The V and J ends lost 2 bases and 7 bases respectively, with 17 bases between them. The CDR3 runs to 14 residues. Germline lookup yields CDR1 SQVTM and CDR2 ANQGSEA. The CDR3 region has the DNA TGCAGCGTTGAATCCGGGTGGGATATCGGTGGCTACACCTTC. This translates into CSVESGWDIGGYTF.

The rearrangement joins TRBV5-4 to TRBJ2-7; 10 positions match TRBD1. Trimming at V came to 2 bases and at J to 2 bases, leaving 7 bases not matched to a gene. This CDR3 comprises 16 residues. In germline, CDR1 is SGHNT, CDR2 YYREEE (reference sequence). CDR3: CASSFTLGQGPYEQYF. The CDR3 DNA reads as TGTGCCAGCAGCTTTACTCTGGGACAGGGGCCCTACGAGCAGTACTTC.

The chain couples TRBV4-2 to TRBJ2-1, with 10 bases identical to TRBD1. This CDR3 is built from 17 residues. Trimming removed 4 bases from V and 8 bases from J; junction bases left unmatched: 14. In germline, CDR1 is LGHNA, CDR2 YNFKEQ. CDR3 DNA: TGTGCCAGCAGCCCAATCCCGGGACAGGGGTCCGGGCATGAGCAGTTCTTC. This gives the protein CASSPIPGQGSGHEQFF.

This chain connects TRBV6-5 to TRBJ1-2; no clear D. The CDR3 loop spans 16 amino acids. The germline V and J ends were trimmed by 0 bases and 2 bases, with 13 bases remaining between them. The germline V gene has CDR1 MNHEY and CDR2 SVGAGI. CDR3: CASSYSMVRANYGYTF. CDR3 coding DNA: TGTGCCAGCAGTTACTCTATGGTTAGGGCGAACTATGGCTACACCTTC.

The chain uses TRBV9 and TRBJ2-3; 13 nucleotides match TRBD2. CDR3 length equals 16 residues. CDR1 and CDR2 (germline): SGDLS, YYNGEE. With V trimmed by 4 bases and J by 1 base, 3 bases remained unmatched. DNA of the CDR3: TGTGCCAGCAGCCCAGGACTAGCGGGGGGCACAGATACGCAGTATTTT. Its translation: CASSPGLAGGTDTQYF. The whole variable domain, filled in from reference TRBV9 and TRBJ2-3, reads DSGVTQTPKHLITATGQRVTLRCSPRSGDLSVYWYQQSLDQGLQFLIQYYNGEERAKGNILERFSAQQFPDLHSELNLSSLELGDSALYFCASSPGLAGGTDTQYFGPGTRLTVL.

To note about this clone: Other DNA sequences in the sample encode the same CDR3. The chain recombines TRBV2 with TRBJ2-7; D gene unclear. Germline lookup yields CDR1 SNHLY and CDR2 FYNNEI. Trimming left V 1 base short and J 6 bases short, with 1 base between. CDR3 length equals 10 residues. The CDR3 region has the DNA TGTGCCAGCAGTGAAGGCGAGCAGTACTTC. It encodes CASSEGEQYF.

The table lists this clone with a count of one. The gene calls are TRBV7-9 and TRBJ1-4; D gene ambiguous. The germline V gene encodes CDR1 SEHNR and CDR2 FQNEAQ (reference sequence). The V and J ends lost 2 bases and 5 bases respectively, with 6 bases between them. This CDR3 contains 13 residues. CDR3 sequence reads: CASSLPGNEKLFF. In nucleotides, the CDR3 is TGTGCCAGCAGCTTACCGGGAAATGAAAAACTGTTTTTT.

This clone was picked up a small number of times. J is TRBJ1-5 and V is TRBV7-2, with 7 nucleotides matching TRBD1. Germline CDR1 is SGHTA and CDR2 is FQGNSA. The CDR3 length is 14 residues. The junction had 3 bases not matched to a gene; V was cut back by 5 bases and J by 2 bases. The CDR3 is CASSHDRGNQPQHF. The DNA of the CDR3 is TGTGCCAGCAGCCACGACAGGGGCAATCAGCCCCAGCATTTT.

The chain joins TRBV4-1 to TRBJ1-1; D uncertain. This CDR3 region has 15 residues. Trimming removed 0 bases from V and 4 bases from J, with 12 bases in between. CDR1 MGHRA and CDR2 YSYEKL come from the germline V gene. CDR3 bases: TGCGCCAGCAGCCAAGATCCAGGAGCTAGCACTGAAGCTTTCTTT. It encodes CASSQDPGASTEAFF.

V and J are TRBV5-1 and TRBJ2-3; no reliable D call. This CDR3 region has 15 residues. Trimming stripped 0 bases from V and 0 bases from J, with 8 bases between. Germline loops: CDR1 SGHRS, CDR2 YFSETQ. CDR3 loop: CASSLGGTSTDTQYF. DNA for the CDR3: TGCGCCAGCAGCTTGGGCGGCACCAGCACAGATACGCAGTATTTT.

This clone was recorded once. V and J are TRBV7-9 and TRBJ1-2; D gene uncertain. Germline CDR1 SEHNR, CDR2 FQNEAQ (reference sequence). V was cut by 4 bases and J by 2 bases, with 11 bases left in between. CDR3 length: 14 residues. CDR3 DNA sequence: TGTGCCAGCAGCTCACCTGGACGGAACTATGGCTACACCTTC. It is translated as CASSSPGRNYGYTF.

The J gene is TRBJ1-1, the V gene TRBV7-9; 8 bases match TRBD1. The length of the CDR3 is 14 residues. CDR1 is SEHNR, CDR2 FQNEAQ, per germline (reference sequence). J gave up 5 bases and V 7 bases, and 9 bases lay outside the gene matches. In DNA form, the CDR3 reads TGTGCCAGCACCCCACAGGGGGAAGAAACTGAAGCTTTCTTT. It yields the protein CASTPQGEETEAFF.

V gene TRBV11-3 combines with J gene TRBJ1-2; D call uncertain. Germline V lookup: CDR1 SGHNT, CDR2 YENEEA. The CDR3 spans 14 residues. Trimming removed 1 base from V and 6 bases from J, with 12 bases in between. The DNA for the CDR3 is TGTGCCAGCAGCTTAGGGACCAGATTTGATGGCTACACCTTC. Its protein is CASSLGTRFDGYTF.

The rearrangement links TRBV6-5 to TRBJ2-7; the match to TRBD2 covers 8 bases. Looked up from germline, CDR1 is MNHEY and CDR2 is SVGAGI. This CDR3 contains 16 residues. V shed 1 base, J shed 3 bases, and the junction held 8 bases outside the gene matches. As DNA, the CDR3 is TGTGCCAGCAGTTACTTTCCTAGCGGGCGCTACTACGAGCAGTACTTC. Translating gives CASSYFPSGRYYEQYF.

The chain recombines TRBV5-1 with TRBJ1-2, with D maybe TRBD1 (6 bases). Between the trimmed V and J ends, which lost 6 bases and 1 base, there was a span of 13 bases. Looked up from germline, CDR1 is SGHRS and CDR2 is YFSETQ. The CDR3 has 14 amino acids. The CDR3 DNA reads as TGCGCCAGCAATAACGGCAGGGGTAACTATGGCTACACCTTC. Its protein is CASNNGRGNYGYTF.

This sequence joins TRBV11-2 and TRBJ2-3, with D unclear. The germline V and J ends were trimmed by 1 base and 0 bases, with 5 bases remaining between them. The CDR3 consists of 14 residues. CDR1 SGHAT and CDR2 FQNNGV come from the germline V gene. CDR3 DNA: TGTGCCAGCAGCTTAGGTGGTAGCACAGATACGCAGTATTTT. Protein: CASSLGGSTDTQYF.

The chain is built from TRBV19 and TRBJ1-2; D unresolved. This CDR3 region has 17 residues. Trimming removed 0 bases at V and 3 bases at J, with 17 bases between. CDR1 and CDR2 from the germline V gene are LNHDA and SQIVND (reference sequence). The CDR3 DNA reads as TGTGCCAGTAGTATAGACGACGCCGTGGGAAAATACTATGGCTACACCTTC. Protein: CASSIDDAVGKYYGYTF.

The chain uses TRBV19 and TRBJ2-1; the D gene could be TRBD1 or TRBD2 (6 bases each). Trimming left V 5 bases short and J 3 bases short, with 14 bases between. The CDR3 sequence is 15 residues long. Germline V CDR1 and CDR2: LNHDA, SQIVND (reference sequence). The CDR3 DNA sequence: TGTGCCAGTAGTGGAGGGGGTGAGAACTACAATGAGCAGTTCTTC. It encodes CASSGGGENYNEQFF.

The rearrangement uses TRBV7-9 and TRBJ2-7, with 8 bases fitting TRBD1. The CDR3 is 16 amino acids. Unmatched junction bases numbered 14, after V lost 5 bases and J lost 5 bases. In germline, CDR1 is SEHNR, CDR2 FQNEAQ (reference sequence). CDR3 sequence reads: CASSLPGQGKLNEQYF. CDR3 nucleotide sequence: TGTGCCAGCAGCCTCCCTGGACAGGGAAAATTAAACGAGCAGTACTTC.